These T cell receptor beta chains were read from a single sample in a study of vaccination effects on CD4 cells after COVID-19. These receptors lack a known antigen. Data came from immunoSEQ multiplex PCR; TCRdb stores just in-frame clones and leaves some out. The data contain tens of thousands of clones, over 75% of them singletons. The sample consisted of CD4+ T cells from PBMCs cultured without peptide, taken after COVID-19 vaccination. These receptors were taken from a human donor who received a COVID-19 vaccine. CDR3s include the opening cysteine and the closing phenylalanine or tryptophan. Fields, in order: clone size, J gene, V gene, D gene, CDR3 DNA, CDR3 protein. The D gene is left open where the match is weak. Rows give clone size only sometimes, using once, few, many, or a class for an expanded clone.

clone size: NA
J gene: TRBJ2-4
V gene: TRBV19
D gene: TRBD2
CDR3 DNA: TGTGCCAGTAGTATCCTAGCGGGGGGGAATAAAAACATTCAGTACTTC
CDR3 protein: CASSILAGGNKNIQYF

clone size: NA
J gene: TRBJ1-5
V gene: TRBV2
D gene: NA
CDR3 DNA: TGTGCCAGCAGTTCCGGGACCGGGAATCAGCCCCAGCATTTT
CDR3 protein: CASSSGTGNQPQHF

clone size: NA
J gene: TRBJ1-2
V gene: TRBV10-2
D gene: NA
CDR3 DNA: TGCGCCAGCAGCCCCGACAGGACCGGCTACACCTTC
CDR3 protein: CASSPDRTGYTF

clone size: NA
J gene: TRBJ2-2
V gene: TRBV3-1/TRBV3-2
D gene: TRBD2
CDR3 DNA: TGTGCCAGCAGCCCGCTAAGCGGGGGAACTAACACCGGGGAGCTGTTTTTT
CDR3 protein: CASSPLSGGTNTGELFF

clone size: NA
J gene: TRBJ1-3
V gene: TRBV6-1
D gene: TRBD1
CDR3 DNA: TGTGCCAGCAGTGACCCCCAGGGGGGGCCCGGAAACACCATATATTTT
CDR3 protein: CASSDPQGGPGNTIYF

clone size: NA
J gene: TRBJ2-5
V gene: TRBV2
D gene: NA
CDR3 DNA: TGTGCCAGCAGAAGAGGGACATCGCAAGAGACCCAGTACTTC
CDR3 protein: CASRRGTSQETQYF

clone size: once
J gene: TRBJ1-5
V gene: TRBV10-3
D gene: NA
CDR3 DNA: TGTGCCATCAGTGAGTCGGGCACATATCAGCCCCAGCATTTT
CDR3 protein: CAISESGTYQPQHF

clone size: NA
J gene: TRBJ1-4
V gene: TRBV7-8
D gene: NA
CDR3 DNA: TGTGCCAGCAGCTTAAGAGGTCGGCAGGGAAGTCGTGAAAAACTGTTTTTT
CDR3 protein: CASSLRGRQGSREKLFF

clone size: NA
J gene: TRBJ1-6
V gene: TRBV19
D gene: NA
CDR3 DNA: TGTGCCAGTAGTATAGATCCTGGGCCCCTCCACTTT
CDR3 protein: CASSIDPGPLHF

clone size: few
J gene: TRBJ1-1
V gene: TRBV4-1
D gene: NA
CDR3 DNA: TGCGCCAGCAGCCAAGACAGGGACACTGAAGCTTTCTTT
CDR3 protein: CASSQDRDTEAFF

clone size: few
J gene: TRBJ1-1
V gene: TRBV5-4
D gene: TRBD1
CDR3 DNA: TGTGCCAGCAGCTCGACAGGGGGAGCTGAAGCTTTCTTT
CDR3 protein: CASSSTGGAEAFF

clone size: NA
J gene: TRBJ2-1
V gene: TRBV27
D gene: TRBD2
CDR3 DNA: TGTGCCAGCAGTTCGCTAGCGGGGGGCCCTACAATGTTTGTGGAGCAGTTCTTC
CDR3 protein: CASSSLAGGPTMFVEQFF

clone size: NA
J gene: TRBJ2-5
V gene: TRBV6-2/TRBV6-3
D gene: NA
CDR3 DNA: TGTGCCAGCAGTTACTCGAACAGTGGGGCCCAAGAGACCCAGTACTTC
CDR3 protein: CASSYSNSGAQETQYF

clone size: NA
J gene: TRBJ2-3
V gene: TRBV7-3
D gene: NA
CDR3 DNA: TGTGCCAGCAGCCCCGGTAGGGGGGGATCAAGATTTTTAACAGATACGCAGTATTTT
CDR3 protein: CASSPGRGGSRFLTDTQYF

clone size: NA
J gene: TRBJ1-5
V gene: TRBV19
D gene: NA
CDR3 DNA: TGTGCCACCAGGGACCCCAGCAATCAGCCCCAGCATTTT
CDR3 protein: CATRDPSNQPQHF

clone size: NA
J gene: TRBJ1-2
V gene: TRBV6-5
D gene: NA
CDR3 DNA: TGTGCCAGCAGTTACTCAGGGACCCGTAATAACTATGGCTACACCTTC
CDR3 protein: CASSYSGTRNNYGYTF

clone size: NA
J gene: TRBJ1-4
V gene: TRBV4-1
D gene: NA
CDR3 DNA: TGCGCCAGCAGCCCTGTAATCCGTCTTGAAAAACTGTTTTTT
CDR3 protein: CASSPVIRLEKLFF

clone size: NA
J gene: TRBJ1-6
V gene: TRBV6-5
D gene: TRBD1
CDR3 DNA: TGTGCCACCTCGGGACAGGGACAATCACCCCTCCACTTT
CDR3 protein: CATSGQGQSPLHF

clone size: NA
J gene: TRBJ1-6
V gene: TRBV5-1
D gene: TRBD1
CDR3 DNA: TGCGCCAGCAGCTTGGTAGGGGACAGGAATTCACCCCTCCACTTT
CDR3 protein: CASSLVGDRNSPLHF

clone size: NA
J gene: TRBJ1-1
V gene: TRBV5-1
D gene: NA
CDR3 DNA: TGCGCCAGCAGCTTGGAACTTTATGGCACTGAAGCTTTCTTT
CDR3 protein: CASSLELYGTEAFF

clone size: NA
J gene: TRBJ2-5
V gene: TRBV5-1
D gene: NA
CDR3 DNA: TGCGCCAGCAGCTTGGAGGGCCAAGAGACCCAGTACTTC
CDR3 protein: CASSLEGQETQYF

clone size: NA
J gene: TRBJ2-3
V gene: TRBV2
D gene: NA
CDR3 DNA: TGTGCCAGCAGTGAAGCGAGCAGCCGCAACGCAGATACGCAGTATTTT
CDR3 protein: CASSEASSRNADTQYF

clone size: NA
J gene: TRBJ1-5
V gene: TRBV6-4
D gene: NA
CDR3 DNA: TGTGCCAGCAGTGACTCGAGTGGGGAGAGGGACAATCAGCCCCAGCATTTT
CDR3 protein: CASSDSSGERDNQPQHF

clone size: few
J gene: TRBJ2-3
V gene: TRBV12-5
D gene: NA
CDR3 DNA: TGTGCTAGTGGTTTGAGGGGAAGCACAGATACGCAGTATTTT
CDR3 protein: CASGLRGSTDTQYF

clone size: NA
J gene: TRBJ2-2
V gene: TRBV4-3
D gene: NA
CDR3 DNA: TGCGCCAGCAGCCAAGTCATTCCAGCCGGGGAGCTGTTTTTT
CDR3 protein: CASSQVIPAGELFF

clone size: NA
J gene: TRBJ2-1
V gene: TRBV5-1
D gene: NA
CDR3 DNA: TGCGCCAGCAGCTTGGGTCTTGGCAGGGTCTTGAAATCCTACAATGAGCAGTTCTTC
CDR3 protein: CASSLGLGRVLKSYNEQFF

clone size: few
J gene: TRBJ1-6
V gene: TRBV7-3
D gene: NA
CDR3 DNA: TGTGCCAGCAGCTTAACGGGTGAAAATTCACCCCTCCACTTT
CDR3 protein: CASSLTGENSPLHF

clone size: NA
J gene: TRBJ2-1
V gene: TRBV19
D gene: NA
CDR3 DNA: TGTGCCAGTAGGGGGGACAACAATGAGCAGTTCTTC
CDR3 protein: CASRGDNNEQFF

clone size: once
J gene: TRBJ1-4
V gene: TRBV3-1/TRBV3-2
D gene: NA
CDR3 DNA: TGTGCCAGCAGCCAAGACAGGGTAGTAGAAAAACTGTTTTTT
CDR3 protein: CASSQDRVVEKLFF

clone size: NA
J gene: TRBJ1-5
V gene: TRBV19
D gene: NA
CDR3 DNA: TGTGCCAGTAGTATTTGGGGTAACAGCAATCAGCCCCAGCATTTT
CDR3 protein: CASSIWGNSNQPQHF

clone size: NA
J gene: TRBJ2-5
V gene: TRBV5-1
D gene: TRBD2
CDR3 DNA: TGCGCCAGCAGCTTGTCGGGGGGACAAGAGACCCAGTACTTC
CDR3 protein: CASSLSGGQETQYF

clone size: NA
J gene: TRBJ1-2
V gene: TRBV28
D gene: TRBD1
CDR3 DNA: TGTGCCACTACCAACAGGGGGCTTAACTATGGCTACACCTTC
CDR3 protein: CATTNRGLNYGYTF

clone size: NA
J gene: TRBJ2-3
V gene: TRBV24-1
D gene: TRBD1
CDR3 DNA: TGTGCCACCAGTGAGCCGACAGGGGGCCCCACAGATACGCAGTATTTT
CDR3 protein: CATSEPTGGPTDTQYF

clone size: NA
J gene: TRBJ2-4
V gene: TRBV3-1/TRBV3-2
D gene: NA
CDR3 DNA: TGTGCCAGCAGCCAGGATCTAGTGCGAGCGGGAGCCAAAAACATTCAGTACTTC
CDR3 protein: CASSQDLVRAGAKNIQYF

clone size: NA
J gene: TRBJ2-2
V gene: TRBV5-1
D gene: NA
CDR3 DNA: TGCGCCAGCAGCTTTTCAGGGATGAACACCGGGGAGCTGTTTTTT
CDR3 protein: CASSFSGMNTGELFF

clone size: NA
J gene: TRBJ1-4
V gene: TRBV28
D gene: NA
CDR3 DNA: TGTGCCAGCGACAACGCGATGGGGGCAGGGGCTAATGAAAAACTGTTTTTT
CDR3 protein: CASDNAMGAGANEKLFF

clone size: few
J gene: TRBJ1-2
V gene: TRBV19
D gene: NA
CDR3 DNA: TGTGCCAGTAGGCCCCCATCTGGGGGCTCCGGCCGGAGCTACACCTTC
CDR3 protein: CASRPPSGGSGRSYTF

clone size: NA
J gene: TRBJ1-1
V gene: TRBV5-1
D gene: NA
CDR3 DNA: TGCGCCAGCAGCCCAGCCCCCCCCATGAACACTGAAGCTTTCTTT
CDR3 protein: CASSPAPPMNTEAFF

clone size: NA
J gene: TRBJ2-3
V gene: TRBV4-1
D gene: NA
CDR3 DNA: TGCGCCAGCAGCCAAGATTTCCGGGATACGCAGTATTTT
CDR3 protein: CASSQDFRDTQYF

clone size: NA
J gene: TRBJ2-2
V gene: TRBV28
D gene: TRBD2
CDR3 DNA: TGTGCCAGCAGGGAGCGGGGGGGCCACACCGGGGAGCTGTTTTTT
CDR3 protein: CASRERGGHTGELFF

clone size: once
J gene: TRBJ2-4
V gene: TRBV15
D gene: TRBD2
CDR3 DNA: TGTGCCACCAGCAGAGATCCAGCGGGGGGGCCCCGGGAAAACATTCAGTACTTC
CDR3 protein: CATSRDPAGGPRENIQYF

clone size: once
J gene: TRBJ1-2
V gene: TRBV21-1
D gene: NA
CDR3 DNA: NA
CDR3 protein: CASSKVAGGAPNYGYTF

clone size: NA
J gene: TRBJ1-6
V gene: TRBV5-1
D gene: NA
CDR3 DNA: TGCGCCAGCAGCCCCTCGGGACCGAATAATTCACCCCTCCACTTT
CDR3 protein: CASSPSGPNNSPLHF

clone size: NA
J gene: TRBJ2-5
V gene: TRBV6-5
D gene: NA
CDR3 DNA: TGTGCCAGCAGTTACGGCGGCGTGACAGAAGAGACCCAGTACTTC
CDR3 protein: CASSYGGVTEETQYF

clone size: few
J gene: TRBJ1-1
V gene: TRBV5-1
D gene: NA
CDR3 DNA: TGCGCCAGCAGCTTACAGACATTGAACACTGAAGCTTTCTTT
CDR3 protein: CASSLQTLNTEAFF

clone size: NA
J gene: TRBJ2-3
V gene: TRBV19
D gene: TRBD1
CDR3 DNA: TGTGCCAGTAGTCCAGCCGGGACAGACTCAGATACGCAGTATTTT
CDR3 protein: CASSPAGTDSDTQYF

clone size: NA
J gene: TRBJ2-5
V gene: TRBV9
D gene: TRBD1
CDR3 DNA: TGTGCCAGCAGCCCCGGACAGGGACGAGAGACCCAGTACTTC
CDR3 protein: CASSPGQGRETQYF

clone size: NA
J gene: TRBJ1-2
V gene: TRBV14
D gene: NA
CDR3 DNA: TGTGCCAGCAGCCAAGGTCAGGGAAGCGACTATGGCTACACCTTC
CDR3 protein: CASSQGQGSDYGYTF

clone size: NA
J gene: TRBJ2-2
V gene: TRBV18
D gene: NA
CDR3 DNA: TGTGCCAGCTCACCCCGTCGGGGGGCTGGGAACACCGGGGAGCTGTTTTTT
CDR3 protein: CASSPRRGAGNTGELFF

clone size: NA
J gene: TRBJ2-5
V gene: TRBV5-4
D gene: NA
CDR3 DNA: TGTGCCAGCAGCTTGAGTAGCGGCCAAGAGACCCAGTACTTC
CDR3 protein: CASSLSSGQETQYF

clone size: NA
J gene: TRBJ1-6
V gene: TRBV5-1
D gene: NA
CDR3 DNA: TGCGCCAGCAGCTTGGCTGCCGGGCCGCCTTCACCCCTCCACTTT
CDR3 protein: CASSLAAGPPSPLHF

clone size: NA
J gene: TRBJ1-3
V gene: TRBV3-1/TRBV3-2
D gene: NA
CDR3 DNA: TGTGCCAGCAGCCAAGCAGGGGATGGAAACACCATATATTTT
CDR3 protein: CASSQAGDGNTIYF

clone size: NA
J gene: TRBJ1-2
V gene: TRBV6-5
D gene: NA
CDR3 DNA: TGTGCCAGCAGTCCCGGACCCGGGACTCAATATGGCTACACCTTC
CDR3 protein: CASSPGPGTQYGYTF

clone size: NA
J gene: TRBJ1-1
V gene: TRBV18
D gene: NA
CDR3 DNA: TGTGCCAGCTCACCGTTCACGACGGCTGCTATGAACACTGAAGCTTTCTTT
CDR3 protein: CASSPFTTAAMNTEAFF

clone size: NA
J gene: TRBJ1-3
V gene: TRBV6-1
D gene: NA
CDR3 DNA: TGTGCCAGCAGTGAACAACCACTCTCTGGAAACACCATATATTTT
CDR3 protein: CASSEQPLSGNTIYF